This section outlines one T cell receptor (beta chain) sequence together with its context. Profiling relied on immunoSEQ multiplex PCR, and the TCRdb table lists in-frame clones only, not all of them. Of 65,000 to 85,000 clones listed, approximately 95% are singletons. Germline V gene data show CDR1 as SGHTA and CDR2 as FQGNSA. Between the trimmed V and J ends, which lost 0 bases and 7 bases, there was a span of 7 bases. The CDR3 runs to 13 residues. The data originate from a study of T cell changes during pregnancy in multiple sclerosis. This receptor was obtained from a female donor in good health, enrolled as a control in a pregnancy study. The sequencing used peripheral blood, collected in the second trimester of pregnancy. J is TRBJ1-5 and V is TRBV7-2; D remains ambiguous. The CDR3 DNA sequence: TGTGCCAGCAGCTTAGCGCTGGGCCAGCCCCAGCATTTT. It encodes CASSLALGQPQHF.